This T cell receptor (beta chain) came from a study of T-cell reconstitution after alpha-beta-depleted transplantation in children. Whole-study results and caveats: As was reported, about two months after transplant, alpha-beta T cells came from several hundred expanded graft clones. One year after transplant, T-cell counts and diversity came mostly from newly produced T cells. Recipient T cells and thymic progenitors that survived were the source of the high TCRbeta diversity seen at day 60 in some patients.

This clonotype was detected only a few times. The target antigen is unknown. Germline trimming cut 6 bases from V and 6 bases from J; bases unmatched to any gene: 11. CDR1 DFQATT and CDR2 SNEGSKA come from the germline V gene (reference sequence). The CDR3 has 14 residues. Unique molecular identifiers featured in how the TCRbeta library was prepared. TCRdb re-analysed the PCR reads in MiXCR, keeping a single row per CDR3 protein. The table lists hundreds of thousands of distinct CDR3 sequences, about 26% of them singletons. This sequence originates from a girl aged 2 to 10 with Fanconi anemia, due to receive a stem cell transplant. The starting material was PBMCs, obtained before TCRalphabeta/CD19-depleted stem cell transplant. The chain couples TRBV20-1 to TRBJ2-7; 10 bases are shared with TRBD2. CDR3 amino acids: CSAPFLAGVSEQYF. The CDR3 DNA reads as TGCAGTGCCCCGTTCCTAGCGGGAGTCTCCGAGCAGTACTTC.